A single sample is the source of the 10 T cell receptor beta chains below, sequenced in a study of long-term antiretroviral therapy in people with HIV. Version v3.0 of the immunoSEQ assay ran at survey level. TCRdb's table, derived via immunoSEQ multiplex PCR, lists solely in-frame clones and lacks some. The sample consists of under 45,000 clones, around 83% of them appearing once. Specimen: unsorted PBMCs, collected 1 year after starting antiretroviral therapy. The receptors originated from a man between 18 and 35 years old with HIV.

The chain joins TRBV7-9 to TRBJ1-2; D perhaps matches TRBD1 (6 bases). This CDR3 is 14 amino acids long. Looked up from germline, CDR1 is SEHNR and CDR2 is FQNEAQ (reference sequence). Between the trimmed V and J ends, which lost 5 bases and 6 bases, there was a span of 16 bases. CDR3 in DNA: TGTGCCAGCAGCGGAACACGGACAGACCATGGCTACACCTTC. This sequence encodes CASSGTRTDHGYTF.

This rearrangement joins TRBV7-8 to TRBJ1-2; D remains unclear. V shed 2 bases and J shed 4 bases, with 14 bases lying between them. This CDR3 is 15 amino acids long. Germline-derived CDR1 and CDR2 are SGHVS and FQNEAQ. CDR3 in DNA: TGTGCCAGCAGCTTATTGGGGATGGGTATCTATGGCTACACCTTC. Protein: CASSLLGMGIYGYTF.

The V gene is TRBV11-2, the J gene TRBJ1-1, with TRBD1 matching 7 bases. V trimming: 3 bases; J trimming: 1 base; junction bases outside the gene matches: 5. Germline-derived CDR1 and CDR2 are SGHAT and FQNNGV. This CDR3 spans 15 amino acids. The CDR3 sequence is CASSLRGLGNTEAFF. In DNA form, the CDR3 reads TGTGCCAGCAGCTTGAGGGGGCTGGGGAACACTGAAGCTTTCTTT.

The CDR3 reads CASTLPGGYGYTF. The CDR3 DNA sequence: TGTGCCAGCACTCTCCCAGGAGGGTACGGCTACACCTTC. The V call is TRBV7-2, the J call TRBJ1-2, with no clear D. With 7 bases removed from V and 8 bases from J, the gap between germline ends came to 17 bases. Germline CDR1 SGHTA, CDR2 FQGNSA. This CDR3 region has 13 residues.

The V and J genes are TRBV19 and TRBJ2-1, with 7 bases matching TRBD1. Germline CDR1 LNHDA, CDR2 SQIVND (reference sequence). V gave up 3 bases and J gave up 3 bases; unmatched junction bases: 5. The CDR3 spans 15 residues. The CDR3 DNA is TGTGCCAGTAGTATCCGGGACAGCCGCTACAATGAGCAGTTCTTC. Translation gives CASSIRDSRYNEQFF.

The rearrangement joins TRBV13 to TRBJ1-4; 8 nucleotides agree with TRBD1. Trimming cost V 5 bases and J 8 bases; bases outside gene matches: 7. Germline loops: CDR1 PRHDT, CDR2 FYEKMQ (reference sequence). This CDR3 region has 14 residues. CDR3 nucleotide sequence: TGTGCCAGCAGCCAGGGGACAGGCGCGGAAAAACTGTTTTTT. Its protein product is CASSQGTGAEKLFF.

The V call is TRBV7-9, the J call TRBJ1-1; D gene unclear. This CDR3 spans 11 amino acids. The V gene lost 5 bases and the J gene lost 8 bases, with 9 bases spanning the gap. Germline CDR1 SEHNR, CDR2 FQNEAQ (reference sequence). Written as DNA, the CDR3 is TGTGCCAGCAGCGCCGGCGGCGAAGCTTTCTTT. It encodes CASSAGGEAFF.

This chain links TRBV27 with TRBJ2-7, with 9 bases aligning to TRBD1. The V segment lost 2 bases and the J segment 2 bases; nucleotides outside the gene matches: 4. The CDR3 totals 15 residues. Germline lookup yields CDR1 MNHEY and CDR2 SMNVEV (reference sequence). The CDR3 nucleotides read TGTGCCAGCAGTTTAGAGACAGGGGGGACCTACGAGCAGTACTTC. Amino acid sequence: CASSLETGGTYEQYF.

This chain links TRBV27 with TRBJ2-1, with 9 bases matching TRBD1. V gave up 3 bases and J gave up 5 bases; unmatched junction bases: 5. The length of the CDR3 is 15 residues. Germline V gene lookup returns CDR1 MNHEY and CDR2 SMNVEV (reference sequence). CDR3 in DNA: TGTGCCAGCAGTTTTAGACAGGGGGGACACAATGAGCAGTTCTTC. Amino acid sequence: CASSFRQGGHNEQFF.

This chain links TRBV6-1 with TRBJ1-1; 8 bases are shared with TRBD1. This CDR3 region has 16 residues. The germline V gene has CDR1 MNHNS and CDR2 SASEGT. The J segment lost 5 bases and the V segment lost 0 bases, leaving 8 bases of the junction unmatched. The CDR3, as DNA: TGTGCCAGCAGTGAAGCAGTGGACAGGGCTGGAACTGAAGCTTTCTTT. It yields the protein CASSEAVDRAGTEAFF.